The 23 T cell receptor beta chains given below trace back to one sample, sequenced in a study of blood T cell repertoires in COVID-19. Using immunoSEQ multiplex PCR, the repertoire was profiled, and TCRdb retains in-frame clones only, with some absent. This table holds more than 250,000 clones, about 87% found once. What was sequenced was peripheral blood. Source of these receptors: a woman between 45 and 65 years old with COVID-19, enrolled during active disease.

This clone was recorded once. The chain joins TRBV19 to TRBJ1-2; 8 nucleotides agree with TRBD1. In germline, CDR1 is LNHDA, CDR2 SQIVND (reference sequence). J was trimmed by 9 bases and V by 2 bases; bases with no gene match: 5. The CDR3 extends over 13 amino acids. The DNA for the CDR3 is TGTGCCAGTAGTATAACGACAGGGGATCGCTACACCTTC. Protein product: CASSITTGDRYTF.

This rearrangement joins TRBV6-5 to TRBJ1-1; 8 bases map to TRBD1. The V gene end was trimmed by 6 bases and the J gene end by 5 bases; junction bases not matched to a gene: 11. The CDR3 covers 15 residues. Germline V gene lookup returns CDR1 MNHEY and CDR2 SVGAGI. The CDR3 DNA reads TGTGCCAGCAGGGGACCCGGACAGGGAGGGACTGAAGCTTTCTTT. Translated: CASRGPGQGGTEAFF.

This chain joins TRBV5-4 and TRBJ2-2, with TRBD2 matching over 8 bases. This CDR3 comprises 18 residues. With 3 bases clipped from V and 0 bases from J, the junction kept 10 bases outside the gene matches. CDR1 is SGHNT, CDR2 YYREEE, per germline (reference sequence). The DNA of the CDR3 is TGTGCCAGCAGCTCGGGGGGGTTAGCGGTCCCGAACACCGGGGAGCTGTTTTTT. It codes for CASSSGGLAVPNTGELFF.

V is TRBV19 and J is TRBJ1-1; 7 nucleotides line up with TRBD1. Germline lookup yields CDR1 LNHDA and CDR2 SQIVND (reference sequence). With 4 bases clipped from V and 5 bases from J, the junction kept 4 bases outside the gene matches. This CDR3 is built from 13 residues. Here the CDR3 DNA reads TGTGCCAGTAGTAAAACAGGGGCGACTGAAGCTTTCTTT. Residues: CASSKTGATEAFF.

The chain carries TRBV7-2 and TRBJ2-5; no clear D. The CDR3 has 13 amino acids. V was pared by 5 bases and J by 1 base, with 8 bases between. CDR1 is SGHTA, CDR2 FQGNSA, per germline. DNA for the CDR3: TGTGCCAGCAGCACTCGAATCCAAGAGACCCAGTACTTC. Protein product: CASSTRIQETQYF.

This clone has just one count. The V and J genes are TRBV7-9 and TRBJ1-2; 8 positions agree with TRBD1. The CDR3 totals 19 residues. Losses at the gene ends were 5 bases for V and 7 bases for J; bases not matched to a gene: 24. In germline, CDR1 is SEHNR, CDR2 FQNEAQ (reference sequence). The CDR3 nucleotides are TGTGCCAGCAGCCCATCGGACAGGGAAAGGGGGATCGCTGGCGGTGGCTACACCTTC. Amino acids: CASSPSDRERGIAGGGYTF.

V usage is TRBV4-1 and J usage is TRBJ2-3, with a possible D match to TRBD2 (5 bases). The CDR3 covers 16 residues. Trimming shortened V by 0 bases and J by 2 bases, and 12 bases separated the two germline ends. CDR1 is MGHRA, CDR2 YSYEKL, per germline. The DNA of the CDR3 is TGCGCCAGCAGCCAAGATTGGAACGGGGTCACAGATACGCAGTATTTT. Translating gives CASSQDWNGVTDTQYF.

The chain couples TRBV5-4 to TRBJ2-7, with D maybe TRBD1 (5 bases). CDR1 and CDR2 from the germline V gene are SGHNT and YYREEE (reference sequence). V shed 1 base and J shed 2 bases, with 13 bases lying between them. The CDR3 has 15 amino acids. Here the CDR3 DNA reads TGTGCCAGCAGCTTGCTACGTGACAGCCCCTACGAGCAGTACTTC. This encodes CASSLLRDSPYEQYF.

V usage is TRBV6-5 and J usage is TRBJ2-7; D is unresolved. The germline V gene encodes CDR1 MNHEY and CDR2 SVGAGI. The V gene lost 7 bases and the J gene lost 1 base, with 14 bases spanning the gap. This CDR3 spans 14 amino acids. The CDR3 reads CASINGYNSYEQYF. CDR3 coding DNA: TGTGCCAGCATAAACGGGTATAATTCCTACGAGCAGTACTTC.

This chain connects TRBV5-1 to TRBJ2-7, with 10 bases fitting TRBD1. V gave up 4 bases and J gave up 3 bases; unmatched junction bases: 10. The length of the CDR3 is 16 residues. The germline gives CDR1 SGHRS, CDR2 YFSETQ. CDR3 DNA sequence: TGCGCCAGCAGCATAATGCCGGGACAGGGGAACTACGAGCAGTACTTC. It specifies CASSIMPGQGNYEQYF.

This clone was recorded only once. CDR3 residues: CASSIGITGQGFLTYEQYF. The CDR3 coding sequence is TGTGCCAGTAGTATAGGAATAACCGGACAGGGCTTTCTTACCTACGAGCAGTACTTC. The chain is built from TRBV19 and TRBJ2-7, with TRBD1 matching 8 bases. Unmatched junction bases numbered 16, after V lost 1 base and J lost 2 bases. The germline V gene has CDR1 LNHDA and CDR2 SQIVND (reference sequence). The length of the CDR3 is 19 residues.

The chain is built from TRBV15 and TRBJ1-4; TRBD1 is a possible D gene (5 bases). Trimming took off 3 bases at V and 7 bases at J, with 15 bases between the two ends. CDR3 length: 15 amino acids. Germline lookup yields CDR1 LNHNV and CDR2 YYDKDF (reference sequence). CDR3 DNA: TGTGCCACCAGCAGCCTGGGGCAGGTCCGTGAAAAACTGTTTTTT. Translating it yields CATSSLGQVREKLFF.

The V gene is TRBV14, the J gene TRBJ2-7; D is unclear. Trimming stripped 10 bases from V and 0 bases from J, with 7 bases between. Germline CDR1 is SGHDN and CDR2 is FVKESK. The CDR3 contains 11 residues. CDR3 sequence reads: CATTSSYEQYF. Here the CDR3 DNA reads TGTGCCACCACGAGCTCCTACGAGCAGTACTTC.

The V call is TRBV19, the J call TRBJ2-5, with D tentatively TRBD1 (5 bases). V was clipped by 9 bases and J by 3 bases, with 17 bases between them. CDR3 length: 14 residues. The germline CDR1 and CDR2 sequences are LNHDA and SQIVND (reference sequence). CDR3 nucleotides: TGTGCCAGCCATAAAGGGGCAAGCGAAGAGACCCAGTACTTC. Its protein is CASHKGASEETQYF.

This chain links TRBV13 with TRBJ2-2; a possible D gene is TRBD2 (5 bases). CDR1 is PRHDT, CDR2 FYEKMQ, per germline (reference sequence). CDR3 length equals 15 residues. Trimming removed 3 bases at V and 8 bases at J, with 16 bases between. The CDR3 sequence is CASSFEGATGGELFF. CDR3 coding DNA: TGTGCCAGCAGCTTTGAGGGAGCCACGGGGGGGGAGCTGTTTTTT.

This chain connects TRBV5-1 to TRBJ2-7, with D hard to call. Germline CDR1 is SGHRS and CDR2 is YFSETQ. There are 15 residues in the CDR3. Trimming cost V 3 bases and J 0 bases, with 13 bases left between them. CDR3: CASSYGFEVSYEQYF. DNA of the CDR3: TGCGCCAGCAGCTACGGCTTTGAGGTCTCCTACGAGCAGTACTTC.

The chain has TRBV5-4 and TRBJ2-3; D possibly corresponds to TRBD1 (6 bases). This CDR3 contains 15 residues. With 4 bases removed from V and 3 bases from J, the gap between germline ends came to 15 bases. Germline V gene lookup returns CDR1 SGHNT and CDR2 YYREEE (reference sequence). The CDR3 loop reads CASSPRWGPTDTQYF. The CDR3 DNA reads as TGTGCCAGCAGCCCCCGCTGGGGGCCAACAGATACGCAGTATTTT.

The CDR3 bases are TGTGCCAGCTCACCTGGGACAGGGGTAGAGGGCTACACCTTC. Translating gives CASSPGTGVEGYTF. The chain couples TRBV18 to TRBJ1-2, with 10 bases fitting TRBD1. CDR3 length equals 14 residues. Per the germline V gene, CDR1 is KGHSH and CDR2 is LQKENI. Trimming took 3 bases from V and 8 from J; bases not matched to a gene: 6.

The rearrangement joins TRBV9 to TRBJ2-2; 14 nucleotides align to TRBD2. CDR3 length equals 16 residues. Germline loops: CDR1 SGDLS, CDR2 YYNGEE. V lost 4 bases to trimming and J lost 8 bases; unmatched junction nucleotides: 7. CDR3 loop: CASSLGLAGVSGELFF. CDR3 coding DNA: TGTGCCAGCAGCTTGGGACTAGCGGGAGTTTCGGGGGAGCTGTTTTTT.

The chain has TRBV10-3 and TRBJ2-5; D perhaps matches TRBD2 (5 bases). The CDR3 runs 16 residues. Trimming left V 7 bases short and J 2 bases short, with 20 bases between. Per germline, CDR1 ENHRY and CDR2 SYGVKD. In DNA, the CDR3 is TGTGCCATCAAGGCTAGTGGCGGAGGCTGGCAAGAGACCCAGTACTTC. Amino acid sequence: CAIKASGGGWQETQYF.

The chain joins TRBV5-1 to TRBJ2-7; 8 bases map to TRBD1. The CDR3 has 13 residues. The germline gives CDR1 SGHRS, CDR2 YFSETQ. The trim removed 4 bases at V and 6 bases at J, leaving 6 bases unmatched. The CDR3 loop is CASSLGQGLEQYF. The CDR3 DNA sequence: TGCGCCAGCAGCCTAGGACAGGGCCTCGAGCAGTACTTC.

This chain uses TRBV24-1 with TRBJ2-2, with a weak D call TRBD2 (5 bases). The CDR3 contains 14 residues. Trimming left V 3 bases short and J 3 bases short, with 7 bases between. Germline V gene data show CDR1 as KGHDR and CDR2 as SFDVKD. The DNA of the CDR3 is TGTGCCACCAGTGATGTGAGGGACACCGGGGAGCTGTTTTTT. This codes for CATSDVRDTGELFF.

The J gene is TRBJ1-1, the V gene TRBV2; D is possibly TRBD1 (5 bases). This CDR3 comprises 13 residues. Germline V gene sequence: CDR1 SNHLY, CDR2 FYNNEI. Trimming took off 6 bases at V and 0 bases at J, with 8 bases between the two ends. The CDR3 DNA is TGTGCCAGCAGGACAGACATGAACACTGAAGCTTTCTTT. Residues: CASRTDMNTEAFF.